Below are 3 T cell receptor beta chains sequenced from a single sample in a study of cytomegalovirus exposure and HLA in healthy donors. PCR employed 60 Vbeta and 13 Jbeta primers. Only in-frame clones appear in the TCRdb table, and some are missing; sequencing was by immunoSEQ multiplex PCR. The sample includes approximately 180,000 clones, 65% to 85% seen only once; the top ten take around 2%. Input material: PBMCs. Source of these receptors: a man younger than 35 in good health and CMV-seronegative.

The V gene is TRBV21-1, the J gene TRBJ2-1; TRBD2 reflects the table's D call only, with no check against the DNA. TRBV21-1 is a pseudogene locus. This CDR3 contains 19 residues. CDR3 bases: TGTGCCAGCAGGGGAGGACTAGCGGGGGGGCCGATATCCTACAATGAGCAGTTCTTC. This gives the protein CASRGGLAGGPISYNEQFF.

J is TRBJ2-3 and V is TRBV11-3; 9 bases align to TRBD2. Germline assignment: CDR1 SGHNT and CDR2 YENEEA. The CDR3 covers 14 residues. The J segment lost 4 bases and the V segment lost 5 bases, leaving 4 bases of the junction unmatched. CDR3 DNA sequence: TGTGCCAGCAGCACGGGACTAGCTTCAGATACGCAGTATTTT. Translated, it gives CASSTGLASDTQYF.

The chain employs TRBV7-9 and TRBJ2-2; D is ambiguous. V lost 0 bases to trimming and J lost 5 bases, with 7 bases between them. Germline V gene data show CDR1 as SEHNR and CDR2 as FQNEAQ (reference sequence). The CDR3 length is 14 residues. The CDR3 reads CASSLAGATGELFF. In DNA, the CDR3 is TGTGCCAGCAGCTTAGCGGGCGCGACCGGGGAGCTGTTTTTT.